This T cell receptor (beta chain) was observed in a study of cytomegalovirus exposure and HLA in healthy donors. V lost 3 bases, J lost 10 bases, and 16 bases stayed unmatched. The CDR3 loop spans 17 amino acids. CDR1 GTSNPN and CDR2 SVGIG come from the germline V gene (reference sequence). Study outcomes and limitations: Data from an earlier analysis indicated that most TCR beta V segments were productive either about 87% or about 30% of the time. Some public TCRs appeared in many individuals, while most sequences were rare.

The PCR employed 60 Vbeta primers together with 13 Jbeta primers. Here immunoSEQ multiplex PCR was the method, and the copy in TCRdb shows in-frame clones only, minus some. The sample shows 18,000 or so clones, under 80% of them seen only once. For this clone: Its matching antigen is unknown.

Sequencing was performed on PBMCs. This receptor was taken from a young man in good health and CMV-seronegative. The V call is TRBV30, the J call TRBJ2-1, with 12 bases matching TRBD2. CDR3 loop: CAWSLRRTSGVLREQFF. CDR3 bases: TGTGCCTGGAGCCTCCGACGGACTAGCGGGGTCCTCAGGGAGCAGTTCTTC.